This TCR beta chain derives from a study of CXCR3-negative and CXCR3-positive naive CD8 T cells. The naive CD8+ gate required CD45RO-CCR7+CD27+CD95- phenotype. The study made its TRB cDNA libraries by 5' RACE, adding UMI labels. Using the 5' RACE reads, TCRdb records one entry per CDR3 protein without DNA. The sample table sets out around 96,000 distinct CDR3 sequences. Germline-derived CDR1 and CDR2 are LNHDA and SQIVND (reference sequence). This CDR3 has 13 residues. The sequenced material came from naive CXCR3- CD8+ T cells from blood. This sample's subset: CD45RO-CCR7+CD27+CD95- naive CD8+ T cells lacking CXCR3 (TNR3-). This chain connects TRBV19 to TRBJ2-7; there is no DNA to check the TCRdb D call of TRBD2. This TCR derives from a human donor in good health. Some clones in this sample may be carry-over from other donors' samples. CDR3 region: CASSAAGGYEQYF.